Below, 8 T cell receptor beta chains from the same sample are listed, as sequenced in a study of blood T cell repertoires in COVID-19 (dated by TCRdb to 2020 to 2022). Library generation was performed with the immunoSEQ multiplex PCR assay. TCRdb took this table from immuneACCESS and kept in-frame rearrangements with V and J called. Such tables lack part of the clones; where checked against another copy, unresolved V genes explain under half of the gap, and the rest is unexplained. Here the sample has about 320,000 clones; about 82% occur a single time. Of the sample, roughly 1.6% falls within the top ten clones. Source material: peripheral blood. These receptors all come from a woman between 45 and 65 years old with acute or convalescent COVID-19.

This chain links TRBV28 with TRBJ2-3; possible D gene TRBD2, 5 bases. The CDR3 loop spans 12 amino acids. The V end was cut by 10 bases, the J end by 9 bases, with 17 bases between. The germline V gene encodes CDR1 MDHEN and CDR2 SYDVKM. The CDR3 coding sequence is TGTGCCATCTCCAACCTACTAGGAACGCAGTATTTT. It encodes CAISNLLGTQYF.

The CDR3 here is CATSPAGEGTDTQYF. CDR3 coding DNA: TGTGCCACCAGCCCCGCGGGGGAGGGTACAGATACGCAGTATTTT. The chain couples TRBV15 to TRBJ2-3, with 7 bases matching TRBD2. This CDR3 spans 15 amino acids. CDR1 and CDR2 (germline): LNHNV, YYDKDF (reference sequence). V lost 5 bases to trimming and J lost 3 bases; unmatched junction nucleotides: 8.

This rearrangement joins TRBV11-3 to TRBJ2-2; 10 bases map to TRBD2. From germline, CDR1 is SGHNT and CDR2 YENEEA. The CDR3 runs to 17 residues. With V trimmed by 5 bases and J by 0 bases, 6 bases remained unmatched. This CDR3 is CASSRPTSGTNTGELFF. The CDR3 DNA follows: TGTGCCAGCAGCCGCCCAACTAGCGGGACGAACACCGGGGAGCTGTTTTTT.

V usage is TRBV5-5 and J usage is TRBJ1-4; TRBD1 matches 8 bases. Trimming cost V 1 base and J 6 bases; bases outside gene matches: 5. Germline assignment: CDR1 SGHKS and CDR2 YYEKEE (reference sequence). The CDR3 is 15 amino acids. The CDR3 loop is CASSLSGTGYEKLFF. DNA for the CDR3: TGTGCCAGCAGCTTGAGTGGGACAGGCTATGAAAAACTGTTTTTT.

CDR3 bases: TGTGCCTGGAGTCCGACTAGCGGCTACAATGAGCAGTTCTTC. Encoded protein: CAWSPTSGYNEQFF. The rearrangement links TRBV30 to TRBJ2-1; TRBD2 aligns across 9 bases. CDR3 size: 14 residues. CDR1 GTSNPN and CDR2 SVGIG come from the germline V gene (reference sequence). Germline trimming cut 2 bases from V and 3 bases from J; bases unmatched to any gene: 2. The variable domain in full, completed from reference TRBV30 and TRBJ2-1, reads SQTIHQWPATLVQPVGSPLSLECTVEGTSNPNLYWYRQAAGRGLQLLFYSVGIGQISSEVPQNLSASRPQDRQFILSSKKLLLSDSGFYLCAWSPTSGYNEQFFGPGTRLTVL.

The sample holds one count of this clone. The chain joins TRBV19 to TRBJ2-5, with D possibly being TRBD1 (5 bases). There are 13 residues in the CDR3. The germline V gene has CDR1 LNHDA and CDR2 SQIVND (reference sequence). V was cut by 7 bases and J by 6 bases, with 15 bases left in between. The CDR3 nucleotides read TGTGCCAGTAACCCAGGGAATTTGAAGACCCAGTACTTC. Amino acids: CASNPGNLKTQYF.

The chain recombines TRBV29-1 with TRBJ2-2, with 8 nucleotides matching TRBD1. The CDR3 totals 13 residues. CDR1 and CDR2 (germline): SQVTM, ANQGSEA. With V trimmed by 7 bases and J by 6 bases, 7 bases remained unmatched. CDR3 residues: CSGADRAPGELFF. In DNA, the CDR3 is TGCAGCGGCGCGGACAGGGCCCCCGGGGAGCTGTTTTTT.

This clone was seen a few times. The chain combines TRBV5-8 with TRBJ2-5; no reliable D call. The CDR3 consists of 15 residues. The ends were cut back, 4 bases at V and 0 bases at J, with 13 bases in the middle. From germline, CDR1 is SGHTS and CDR2 YDEGEE. For the CDR3, the DNA is TGTGCCAGCAGCCCCCGACAAGGAAACCAAGAGACCCAGTACTTC. Amino acids: CASSPRQGNQETQYF.